These 32 T cell receptor beta chains share one sample of origin, sequenced in a study of T cell repertoires in ileal Crohn's disease. This sample's time point: inflamed ileum from the surgical specimen. Here immunoSEQ multiplex PCR was the method, and the copy in TCRdb shows in-frame clones only, minus some. The sample carries approximately 13,000 clones, under 80% recorded once. Sample: ileal tissue. The source is an adult with Crohn's disease.

J is TRBJ1-6 and V is TRBV6-5, with a possible D match to TRBD1 (6 bases). The length of the CDR3 is 16 residues. CDR1 MNHEY and CDR2 SVGAGI come from the germline V gene. V lost 0 bases and J 7 bases, leaving 13 bases between the germline ends. In nucleotides, the CDR3 is TGTGCCAGCAGTTACTCGATTACAGGGTCAAATTCACCCCTCCACTTT. Encoded protein: CASSYSITGSNSPLHF.

This chain links TRBV27 with TRBJ2-5, with a possible D match to TRBD1 (5 bases). Germline V CDR1 and CDR2: MNHEY, SMNVEV (reference sequence). The CDR3 is made up of 14 amino acids. V was clipped by 6 bases and J by 5 bases, with 16 bases between them. CDR3 nucleotide sequence: TGTGCCAGCAGCTCCCTTTGGACATTTGAGACCCAGTACTTC. It is translated as CASSSLWTFETQYF.

The V and J genes are TRBV5-1 and TRBJ2-3, with 7 bases identical to TRBD2. J was trimmed by 0 bases and V by 4 bases; bases with no gene match: 5. Looked up from germline, CDR1 is SGHRS and CDR2 is YFSETQ. This CDR3 comprises 15 residues. The CDR3 loop is CASSAAGVSTDTQYF. CDR3 nucleotides: TGCGCCAGCAGCGCGGCGGGGGTAAGCACAGATACGCAGTATTTT.

The J gene is TRBJ1-1, the V gene TRBV2; possibly TRBD1 for D (6 bases). Germline CDR1 is SNHLY and CDR2 is FYNNEI. This CDR3 region has 16 residues. The V end was cut by 6 bases, the J end by 1 base, with 18 bases between. CDR3 in amino acids: CASRLMEGGGNTEAFF. Here the CDR3 DNA reads TGTGCCAGCAGGCTGATGGAGGGGGGAGGGAACACTGAAGCTTTCTTT.

The rearrangement joins TRBV2 to TRBJ1-4; the D is unclear. Trimming left V 9 bases short and J 0 bases short, with 8 bases between. The germline CDR1 and CDR2 sequences are SNHLY and FYNNEI. The CDR3 length is 13 residues. The CDR3 nucleotides read TGTGCCAGTTCGAAATCAACTAATGAAAAACTGTTTTTT. This gives the protein CASSKSTNEKLFF.

This clone has just one count. The gene calls are TRBV5-6 and TRBJ1-2; possible D gene TRBD1, 6 bases. The V and J ends lost 5 bases and 3 bases respectively, with 17 bases between them. Germline V gene sequence: CDR1 SGHDT, CDR2 YYEEEE. The CDR3 consists of 15 residues. The CDR3: CASRPNLEGDYGYTF. The CDR3 nucleotides are TGTGCCAGCAGACCGAATTTGGAGGGGGACTATGGCTACACCTTC.

The V gene is TRBV7-6, the J gene TRBJ2-2, with D possibly called TRBD1 or TRBD2 (6 bases each). Looked up from germline, CDR1 is SGHVS and CDR2 is FNYEAQ. Trimming pared 2 bases from V and 4 bases from J, leaving 20 bases between. The CDR3 extends over 18 amino acids. The CDR3 sequence: CASSLRAWGQGGTGELFF. The CDR3 DNA sequence: TGTGCCAGCAGCTTAAGAGCCTGGGGGCAGGGAGGCACCGGGGAGCTGTTTTTT.

This clone was counted a single time. Other DNA sequences in the sample encode the same CDR3. This rearrangement joins TRBV5-1 to TRBJ2-1; D is undetermined. CDR3 length equals 15 residues. Looked up from germline, CDR1 is SGHRS and CDR2 is YFSETQ. V lost 0 bases and J 4 bases, leaving 11 bases between the germline ends. The CDR3 nucleotides are TGCGCCAGCAGCTTGGGGGGTCGGCTTTACAATGAGCAGTTCTTC. Translating it yields CASSLGGRLYNEQFF.

This rearrangement joins TRBV27 to TRBJ2-7, with a weak D call TRBD2 (6 bases). There are 16 residues in the CDR3. V dropped 6 bases and J dropped 0 bases, with 18 bases sitting between them. Germline V gene data show CDR1 as MNHEY and CDR2 as SMNVEV (reference sequence). The CDR3 coding sequence is TGTGCCAGCAGCACCCCTGCGGGACTCCTCTCCTACGAGCAGTACTTC. It translates to CASSTPAGLLSYEQYF.

The genes are TRBV29-1 and TRBJ1-2; tentatively, D is TRBD1 (6 bases). V lost 5 bases and J 3 bases, leaving 10 bases between the germline ends. CDR3 length: 12 residues. Germline CDR1 is SQVTM and CDR2 is ANQGSEA. In nucleotides, the CDR3 is TGCAGCGTTTCGGAGGGGGACTATGGCTACACCTTC. This encodes CSVSEGDYGYTF.

This chain uses TRBV5-1 with TRBJ1-2; D not certain. The CDR3 is made up of 14 amino acids. Per germline, CDR1 SGHRS and CDR2 YFSETQ. The V end lost 0 bases, the J end lost 6 bases, and 12 bases lay between the germline ends. DNA for the CDR3: TGCGCCAGCAGCTTGGGGAGGGCCGTGGATGGCTACACCTTC. Translating gives CASSLGRAVDGYTF.

This clone was counted between two and nine times. The chain combines TRBV30 with TRBJ1-1; D perhaps matches TRBD1 (6 bases). Germline V gene data show CDR1 as GTSNPN and CDR2 as SVGIG (reference sequence). This CDR3 contains 11 residues. Trimming shortened V by 8 bases and J by 4 bases, and 11 bases separated the two germline ends. The CDR3 is CARGGSTEAFF. In DNA, the CDR3 is TGTGCCCGAGGGGGGAGCACTGAAGCTTTCTTT.

V gene TRBV19 combines with J gene TRBJ1-1; no definite D call. CDR1 LNHDA and CDR2 SQIVND come from the germline V gene (reference sequence). The CDR3 is 12 amino acids. Trimming removed 0 bases at V and 11 bases at J, with 10 bases between. CDR3 nucleotide sequence: TGTGCCAGTAGTATAGACGAGAGATGGGCTTTCTTT. Translating gives CASSIDERWAFF.

The gene calls are TRBV7-9 and TRBJ1-2; 9 bases map to TRBD1. Germline V gene data show CDR1 as SEHNR and CDR2 as FQNEAQ (reference sequence). The J segment lost 8 bases and the V segment lost 6 bases, leaving 7 bases of the junction unmatched. The CDR3 has 13 residues. CDR3 nucleotides: TGTGCCAGCAGTCGAATCGACAGGGGGGGCTACACCTTC. Encoded protein: CASSRIDRGGYTF.

The rearrangement joins TRBV29-1 to TRBJ1-1, with D possibly being TRBD1 (6 bases). Between the trimmed V and J ends, which lost 6 bases and 5 bases, there was a span of 13 bases. Per germline, CDR1 SQVTM and CDR2 ANQGSEA. This CDR3 has 12 residues. This CDR3 is CSVRGGGTEAFF. CDR3 nucleotides: TGCAGCGTCCGAGGGGGGGGGACTGAAGCTTTCTTT. Full variable domain (outside the CDR3, taken from reference TRBV29-1 and TRBJ1-1): SAVISQKPSRDICQRGTSLTIQCQVDSQVTMMFWYRQQPGQSLTLIATANQGSEATYESGFVIDKFPISRPNLTFSTLTVSNMSPEDSSIYLCSVRGGGTEAFFGQGTRLTVV.

This clone was seen a handful of times. J is TRBJ1-2 and V is TRBV5-5, with D maybe TRBD1 (5 bases). Trimming cost V 4 bases and J 0 bases, with 13 bases left between them. The CDR3 loop spans 15 amino acids. Germline values: CDR1 SGHKS, CDR2 YYEKEE (reference sequence). Here the CDR3 reads CASSLGTETNYGYTF. CDR3 bases: TGTGCCAGCAGCCTAGGGACGGAAACTAACTATGGCTACACCTTC.

This sequence joins TRBV6-4 and TRBJ2-3, with 10 bases that match TRBD2. With 2 bases clipped from V and 4 bases from J, the junction kept 3 bases outside the gene matches. The CDR3 loop spans 15 amino acids. Germline CDR1 and CDR2: MRHNA and SNTAGT. Here the CDR3 reads CASSDSGGAADTQYF. CDR3 bases: TGTGCCAGCAGTGACAGCGGGGGGGCCGCAGATACGCAGTATTTT.

This clone was counted a single time. V and J are TRBV5-4 and TRBJ1-2, with 12 bases that match TRBD1. The CDR3 has 17 amino acids. V lost 6 bases and J lost 6; bases outside the gene matches: 15. Germline CDR1 reads SGHNT; CDR2 reads YYREEE (reference sequence). The CDR3 protein is CASTLGGTGGPYNGYTF. The CDR3 DNA follows: TGTGCCAGCACCCTAGGCGGGACAGGGGGCCCGTATAATGGCTACACCTTC.

The chain employs TRBV6-6 and TRBJ1-2, with 11 bases matching TRBD1. The CDR3 covers 14 residues. Losses at the gene ends were 4 bases for V and 7 bases for J; bases not matched to a gene: 5. Germline CDR1 MNHNY, CDR2 SVGAGI (reference sequence). The CDR3 protein is CASSLDRGQGGYTF. CDR3 DNA: TGTGCCAGCAGTTTGGACAGGGGGCAGGGTGGCTACACCTTC.

This chain uses TRBV7-9 with TRBJ2-7; no firm D call. The CDR3 extends over 14 amino acids. CDR1 SEHNR and CDR2 FQNEAQ come from the germline V gene (reference sequence). Trimming removed 1 base at V and 0 bases at J, with 7 bases between. CDR3 DNA sequence: TGTGCCAGCAGCTTAGATGCGAGCTCCTACGAGCAGTACTTC. Amino acids: CASSLDASSYEQYF.

The chain is built from TRBV5-1 and TRBJ2-7; a possible D gene is TRBD1 (7 bases). CDR1 is SGHRS, CDR2 YFSETQ, per germline. V was shortened by 4 bases and J by 4 bases, with 18 bases between the two germline ends. This CDR3 has 15 amino acids. The CDR3 sequence is CASSLDQGGGYEQYF. The CDR3 nucleotides read TGCGCCAGCAGCCTAGATCAGGGGGGCGGGTACGAGCAGTACTTC.

This sequence joins TRBV6-1 and TRBJ1-6; D is unclear. CDR3 length equals 16 residues. V dropped 4 bases and J dropped 7 bases, with 17 bases sitting between them. Germline CDR1 and CDR2: MNHNS and SASEGT. CDR3 sequence (DNA): TGTGCCAGCAGTGTGAACAGTTCCCCTCGGAATTCACCCCTCCACTTT. Encoded protein: CASSVNSSPRNSPLHF.

This chain joins TRBV10-3 and TRBJ2-7; 9 bases agree with TRBD1. CDR1 and CDR2 from the germline V gene are ENHRY and SYGVKD. J gave up 2 bases and V 7 bases, and 6 bases lay outside the gene matches. The CDR3 has 14 residues. The CDR3 DNA reads as TGTGCCATCACCCCGGGACAGGGCCCCTACGAGCAGTACTTC. Translation: CAITPGQGPYEQYF.

V usage is TRBV10-2 and J usage is TRBJ1-1, with 7 bases identical to TRBD1. Germline lookup yields CDR1 WSHSY and CDR2 SAAADI. The CDR3 is 14 residues long. The junction had 4 bases not matched to a gene; V was cut back by 6 bases and J by 0 bases. CDR3 DNA: TGCGCCAGCAGCCGGGACAGAATGAACACTGAAGCTTTCTTT. Translation: CASSRDRMNTEAFF.

V usage is TRBV10-2 and J usage is TRBJ1-1, with 9 bases fitting TRBD1. Germline CDR1 and CDR2: WSHSY and SAAADI. J gave up 0 bases and V 5 bases, and 1 base lay outside the gene matches. The CDR3 runs 14 residues. DNA of the CDR3: TGCGCCAGCAGTACAGGGGGCGTGAACACTGAAGCTTTCTTT. Its translation is CASSTGGVNTEAFF.

The chain has TRBV6-1 and TRBJ1-4; 9 nucleotides match TRBD1. Germline values: CDR1 MNHNS, CDR2 SASEGT. V gave up 4 bases and J gave up 10 bases; unmatched junction bases: 10. The CDR3 has 15 residues. Here the CDR3 DNA reads TGTGCCAGCAGTGGAGAATTACAGGGGGCACGAAAACTGTTTTTT. Translation: CASSGELQGARKLFF.

The rearrangement joins TRBV7-2 to TRBJ1-1; no clear D. The CDR3 is made up of 15 amino acids. V was clipped by 7 bases and J by 2 bases, with 17 bases between them. Germline V gives CDR1 SGHTA, CDR2 FQGNSA. The DNA for the CDR3 is TGTGCCAGCACCCTGTCCGATCTTAGCAACACTGAAGCTTTCTTT. As protein: CASTLSDLSNTEAFF.

The V gene is TRBV20-1, the J gene TRBJ2-1; D remains ambiguous. Germline loops: CDR1 DFQATT, CDR2 SNEGSKA (reference sequence). The V and J ends lost 5 bases and 9 bases respectively, with 11 bases between them. The CDR3 contains 11 residues. Here the CDR3 DNA reads TGCAGTGCTTTCCCCTCAAGTGAGCAGTTCTTC. Its translation is CSAFPSSEQFF.

This sequence joins TRBV6-6 and TRBJ1-1; D gene uncertain. Germline CDR1 reads MNHNY; CDR2 reads SVGAGI (reference sequence). CDR3 length equals 14 residues. Trimming removed 2 bases at V and 5 bases at J, with 12 bases between. CDR3 loop: CASSYPGFETEAFF. CDR3 DNA sequence: TGTGCCAGCAGTTACCCAGGATTCGAGACTGAAGCTTTCTTT.

The CDR3 nucleotides are TGTGCCAGCAGCTCCGTTTCCCTCTCTGGAAACACCATATATTTT. Translated, it gives CASSSVSLSGNTIYF. The chain combines TRBV11-2 with TRBJ1-3; D ambiguous. Trimming pared 4 bases from V and 0 bases from J, leaving 10 bases between. There are 15 residues in the CDR3. From germline, CDR1 is SGHAT and CDR2 FQNNGV. The variable domain in full, completed from reference TRBV11-2 and TRBJ1-3, reads EAGVAQSPRYKIIEKRQSVAFWCNPISGHATLYWYQQILGQGPKLLIQFQNNGVVDDSQLPKDRFSAERLKGVDSTLKIQPAKLEDSAVYLCASSSVSLSGNTIYFGEGSWLTVV.

CDR3: CATRESGGRMGGELFF. The CDR3, as DNA: TGTGCCACCAGAGAAAGCGGGGGTCGCATGGGCGGGGAGCTGTTTTTT. The chain employs TRBV15 and TRBJ2-2; TRBD2 aligns across 8 bases. Germline CDR1 and CDR2: LNHNV and YYDKDF (reference sequence). This CDR3 has 16 amino acids. The ends lost 6 bases at V and 7 bases at J; junction bases unmatched: 13.

This chain uses TRBV5-1 with TRBJ1-4; TRBD1 might be the D (5 bases). Germline CDR1 SGHRS, CDR2 YFSETQ. Trimming removed 4 bases at V and 6 bases at J, with 16 bases between. This CDR3 has 15 amino acids. CDR3 nucleotide sequence: TGCGCCAGCAGCCCTTATGGGGACTCGGATGAAAAACTGTTTTTT. Amino acid sequence: CASSPYGDSDEKLFF.